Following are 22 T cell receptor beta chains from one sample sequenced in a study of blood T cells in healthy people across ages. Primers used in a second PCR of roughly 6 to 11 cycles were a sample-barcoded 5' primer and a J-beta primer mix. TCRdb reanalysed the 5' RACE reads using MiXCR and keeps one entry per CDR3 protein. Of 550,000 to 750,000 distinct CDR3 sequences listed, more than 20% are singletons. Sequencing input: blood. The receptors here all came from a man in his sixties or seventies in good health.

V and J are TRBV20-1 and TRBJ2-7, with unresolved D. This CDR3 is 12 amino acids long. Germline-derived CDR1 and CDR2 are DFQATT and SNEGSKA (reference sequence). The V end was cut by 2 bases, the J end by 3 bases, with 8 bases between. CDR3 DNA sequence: TGCAGTGCTAGAATTACTGACTACGAGCAGTACTTC. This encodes CSARITDYEQYF.

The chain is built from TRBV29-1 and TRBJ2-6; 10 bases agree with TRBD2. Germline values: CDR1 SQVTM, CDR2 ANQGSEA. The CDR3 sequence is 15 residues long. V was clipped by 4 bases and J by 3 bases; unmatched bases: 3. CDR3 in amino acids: CSVAKREGGANVLTF. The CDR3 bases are TGCAGCGTTGCCAAGCGGGAGGGTGGGGCCAACGTCCTGACTTTC.

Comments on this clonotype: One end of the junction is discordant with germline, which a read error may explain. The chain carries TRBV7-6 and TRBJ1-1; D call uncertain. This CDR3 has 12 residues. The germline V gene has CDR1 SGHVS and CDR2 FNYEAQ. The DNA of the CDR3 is TGCGCCAGCAGCTTAACTACACTAGAAGCTTTCTTT. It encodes CASSLTTLEAFF. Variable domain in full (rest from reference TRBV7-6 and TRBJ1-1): GAGVSQSPRYKVTKRGQDVALRCDPISGHVSLYWYRQALGQGPEFLTYFNYEAQQDKSGLPNDRFSAERPEGSISTLTIQRTEQRDSAMYRCASSLTTLEAFFGQGTRLTVV.

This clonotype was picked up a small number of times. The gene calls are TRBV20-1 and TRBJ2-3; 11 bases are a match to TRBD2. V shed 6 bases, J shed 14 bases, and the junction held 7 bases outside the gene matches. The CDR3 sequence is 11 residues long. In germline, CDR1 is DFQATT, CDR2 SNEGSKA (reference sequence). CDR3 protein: CSARTSGPTYF. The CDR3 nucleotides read TGCAGTGCACGGACTAGCGGGCCGACGTATTTT.

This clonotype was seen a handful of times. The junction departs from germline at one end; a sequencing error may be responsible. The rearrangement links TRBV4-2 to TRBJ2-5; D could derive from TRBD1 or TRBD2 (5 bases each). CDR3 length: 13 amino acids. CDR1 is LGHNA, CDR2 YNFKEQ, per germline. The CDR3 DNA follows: TGTGCCAGCAGCACCGCGGTAGGGGAGACCCAGTGCTTC. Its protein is CASSTAVGETQCF.

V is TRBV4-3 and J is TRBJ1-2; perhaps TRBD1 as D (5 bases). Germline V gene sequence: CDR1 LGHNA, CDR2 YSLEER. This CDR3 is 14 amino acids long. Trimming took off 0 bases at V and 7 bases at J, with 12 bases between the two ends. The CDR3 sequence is CASSQDYQGSGYTF. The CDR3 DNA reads TGCGCCAGCAGCCAAGATTACCAGGGAAGTGGCTACACCTTC.

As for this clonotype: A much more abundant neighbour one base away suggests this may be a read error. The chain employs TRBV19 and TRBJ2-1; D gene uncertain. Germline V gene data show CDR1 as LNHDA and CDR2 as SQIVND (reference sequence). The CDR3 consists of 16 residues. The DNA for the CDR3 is TGTGCCAGTAGTATAGGCTATCCAGGCTCCTACGATGAGCAGTTCTTC. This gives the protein CASSIGYPGSYDEQFF.

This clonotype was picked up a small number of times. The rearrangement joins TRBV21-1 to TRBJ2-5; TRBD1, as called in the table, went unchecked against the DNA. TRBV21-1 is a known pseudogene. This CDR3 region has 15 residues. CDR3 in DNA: TGTGCCAGCAGCACTTCGACAGACCCTCAAGAGACCCAGTACTTC. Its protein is CASSTSTDPQETQYF.

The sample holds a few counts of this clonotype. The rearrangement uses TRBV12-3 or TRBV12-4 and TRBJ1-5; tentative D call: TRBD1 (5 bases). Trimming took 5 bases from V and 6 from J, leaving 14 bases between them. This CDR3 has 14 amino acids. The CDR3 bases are TGTGCCAGCAGTCCCCGCAGGGTCGGTCAGCCCCAGCATTTT. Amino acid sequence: CASSPRRVGQPQHF.

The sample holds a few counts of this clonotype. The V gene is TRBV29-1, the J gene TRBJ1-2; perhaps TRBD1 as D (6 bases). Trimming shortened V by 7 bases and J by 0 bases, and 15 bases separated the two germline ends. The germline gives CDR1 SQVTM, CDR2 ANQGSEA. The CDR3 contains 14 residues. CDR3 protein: CSASQDRSNYGYTF. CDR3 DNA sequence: TGCAGCGCCAGCCAGGACAGATCTAACTATGGCTACACCTTC.

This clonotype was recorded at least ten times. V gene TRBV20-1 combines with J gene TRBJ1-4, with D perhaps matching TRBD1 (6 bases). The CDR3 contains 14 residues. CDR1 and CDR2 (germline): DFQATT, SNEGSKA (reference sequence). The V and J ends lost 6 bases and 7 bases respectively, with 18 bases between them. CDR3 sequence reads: CSARRGDRGEKLFF. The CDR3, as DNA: TGCAGTGCCCGGAGGGGGGATCGGGGTGAAAAACTGTTTTTT.

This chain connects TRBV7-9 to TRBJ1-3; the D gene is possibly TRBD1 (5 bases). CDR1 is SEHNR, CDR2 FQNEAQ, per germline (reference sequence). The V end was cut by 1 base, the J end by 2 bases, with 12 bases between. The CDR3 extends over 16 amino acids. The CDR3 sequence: CASSLVAGPAGNTIYF. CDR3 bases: TGTGCCAGCAGCTTAGTGGCAGGGCCTGCTGGAAACACCATATATTTT.

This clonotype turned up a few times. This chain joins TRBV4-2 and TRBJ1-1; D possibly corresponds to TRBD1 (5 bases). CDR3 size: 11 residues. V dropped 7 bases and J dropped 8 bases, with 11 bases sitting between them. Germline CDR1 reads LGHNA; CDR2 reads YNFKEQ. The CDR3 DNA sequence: TGTGCCAGCACCTCCTACAGGGAAGCTTTCTTT. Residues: CASTSYREAFF.

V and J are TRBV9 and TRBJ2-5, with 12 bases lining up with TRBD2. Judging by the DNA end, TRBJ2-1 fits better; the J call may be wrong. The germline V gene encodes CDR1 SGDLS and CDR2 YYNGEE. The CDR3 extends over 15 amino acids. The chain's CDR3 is CASSETSGRNFEQFF. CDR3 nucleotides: TGTGCCAGCAGCGAGACTAGCGGGAGAAATTTTGAGCAGTTCTTC.

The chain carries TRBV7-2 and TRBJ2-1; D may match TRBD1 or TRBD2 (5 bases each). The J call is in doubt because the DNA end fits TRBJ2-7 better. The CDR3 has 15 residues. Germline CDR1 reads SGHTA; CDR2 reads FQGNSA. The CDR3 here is CASSPGPSGAYEQYF. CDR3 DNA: TGTGCCAGCAGCCCGGGGCCGAGCGGAGCCTACGAGCAGTACTTC.

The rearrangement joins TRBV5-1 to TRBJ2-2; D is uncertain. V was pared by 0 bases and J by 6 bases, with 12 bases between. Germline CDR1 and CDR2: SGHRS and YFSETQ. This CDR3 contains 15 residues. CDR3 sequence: CASSLAGVDPGELFF. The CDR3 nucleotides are TGCGCCAGCAGCTTGGCCGGCGTAGATCCCGGGGAGCTGTTTTTT.

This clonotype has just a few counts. In DNA form, the CDR3 reads TGTGCCAGCAGCCAAGTTCCCGTTTCACCCCTCCACTTT. The encoded protein is CASSQVPVSPLHF. The chain combines TRBV3-1 with TRBJ1-6; D remains unclear. This CDR3 is 13 amino acids long. V lost 1 base, J lost 9 bases, and 7 bases lay in between. Germline V gene lookup returns CDR1 LGHDT and CDR2 YNNKEL (reference sequence).

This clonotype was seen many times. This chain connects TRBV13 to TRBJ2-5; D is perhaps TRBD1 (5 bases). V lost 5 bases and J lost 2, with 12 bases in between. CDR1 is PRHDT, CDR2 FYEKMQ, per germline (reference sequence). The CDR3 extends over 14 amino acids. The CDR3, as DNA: TGTGCCAGCAGCCCGACAGTTTCACAAGAGACCCAGTACTTC. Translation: CASSPTVSQETQYF.

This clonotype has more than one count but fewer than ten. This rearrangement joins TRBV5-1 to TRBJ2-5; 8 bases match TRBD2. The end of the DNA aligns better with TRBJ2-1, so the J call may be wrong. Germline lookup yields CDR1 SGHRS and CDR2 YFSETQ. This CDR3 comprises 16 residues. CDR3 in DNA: TGCGCCAGCAGGCCGACTAGCGTCAGGGGTAGCAATGAGCAGTTCTTC. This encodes CASRPTSVRGSNEQFF.

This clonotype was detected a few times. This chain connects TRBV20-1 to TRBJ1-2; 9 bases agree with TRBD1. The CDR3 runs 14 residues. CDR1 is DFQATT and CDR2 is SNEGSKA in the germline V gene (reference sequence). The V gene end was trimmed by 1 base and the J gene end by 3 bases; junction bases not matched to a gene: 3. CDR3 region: CSARADRGYYGYTF. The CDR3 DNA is TGCAGTGCTAGAGCGGACAGGGGTTACTATGGCTACACCTTC.

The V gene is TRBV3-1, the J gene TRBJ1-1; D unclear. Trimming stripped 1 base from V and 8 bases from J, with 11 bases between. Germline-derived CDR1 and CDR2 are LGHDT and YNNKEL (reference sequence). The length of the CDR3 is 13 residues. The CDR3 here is CASSQATWREAFF. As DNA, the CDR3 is TGTGCCAGCAGCCAAGCGACCTGGCGGGAAGCTTTCTTT.

CDR3 sequence (DNA): TGTGCCACCAGTGATCCGACACGGAACACCGGGGAGCTGTTTTTT. Its translation is CATSDPTRNTGELFF. The gene calls are TRBV24-1 and TRBJ2-2; D unresolved. Looked up from germline, CDR1 is KGHDR and CDR2 is SFDVKD. The CDR3 loop spans 15 amino acids. V lost 3 bases and J 1 base, leaving 8 bases between the germline ends.